Sequencing of this T cell receptor beta chain was carried out in a study of cytomegalovirus exposure and HLA in healthy donors. Findings and limits, study-wide: Published work reported that the classifier diagnosed cytomegalovirus status with high specificity and sensitivity. Sequences of the TCR beta chain were said to predict the HLA-A and HLA-B alleles of most subjects accurately. Available immune exposure information was restricted to CMV serostatus only.

This clone appeared a few times. Its antigen is currently unknown. Trimming stripped 3 bases from V and 1 base from J, with 12 bases between. CDR1 WSHSY and CDR2 SAAADI come from the germline V gene. The CDR3 consists of 15 residues. Vbeta (60) and Jbeta (13) primers were used in the PCR. TCRdb's table, derived via immunoSEQ multiplex PCR, lists solely in-frame clones and lacks some. The sample holds about 190,000 clones, over 9.5% seen once. The donors, nominally healthy at sampling, likely had unrecorded immune exposures. This receptor was identified in a man aged 50 to 59 in good health and CMV-seropositive. This rearrangement joins TRBV10-2 to TRBJ1-1; D may be TRBD1 (5 bases). Sequencing used PBMCs. DNA for the CDR3: TGCGCCAGCAGTGACCCCGGACACCAGAACACTGAAGCTTTCTTT. Translation gives CASSDPGHQNTEAFF.